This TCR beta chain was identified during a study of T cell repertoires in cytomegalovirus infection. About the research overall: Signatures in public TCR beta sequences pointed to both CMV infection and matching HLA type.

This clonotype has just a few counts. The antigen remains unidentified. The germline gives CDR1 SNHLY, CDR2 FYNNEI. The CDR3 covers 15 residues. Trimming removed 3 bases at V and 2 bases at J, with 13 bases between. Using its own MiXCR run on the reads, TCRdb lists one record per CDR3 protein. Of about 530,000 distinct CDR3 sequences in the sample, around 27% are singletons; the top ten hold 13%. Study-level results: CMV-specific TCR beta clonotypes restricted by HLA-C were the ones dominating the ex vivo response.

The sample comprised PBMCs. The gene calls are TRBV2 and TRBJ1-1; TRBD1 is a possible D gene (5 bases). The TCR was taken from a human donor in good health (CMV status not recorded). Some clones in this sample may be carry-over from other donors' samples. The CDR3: CASSERDPYNTEAFF. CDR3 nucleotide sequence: TGTGCCAGCAGTGAGCGGGACCCCTATAACACTGAAGCTTTCTTT.